This T cell receptor beta chain is drawn from a study of T cell changes during pregnancy in multiple sclerosis. Assay: immunoSEQ multiplex PCR; the TCRdb copy retains only in-frame clones and omits some. This sample has fewer than 40,000 clones, with 90% found just once. CDR3 length equals 15 residues. From germline, CDR1 is MNHEY and CDR2 SVGAGI. Trimming pared 0 bases from V and 3 bases from J, leaving 9 bases between. This clonotype was obtained from a female donor in good health, enrolled as a control in a pregnancy study. The chain combines TRBV6-5 with TRBJ1-5; D uncertain. The material was CD4+ T cells from peripheral blood mononuclear cells, obtained in the first trimester of pregnancy. CDR3: CASSYSYTLNQPQHF. CDR3 nucleotide sequence: TGTGCCAGCAGTTACTCGTACACCCTCAATCAGCCCCAGCATTTT.